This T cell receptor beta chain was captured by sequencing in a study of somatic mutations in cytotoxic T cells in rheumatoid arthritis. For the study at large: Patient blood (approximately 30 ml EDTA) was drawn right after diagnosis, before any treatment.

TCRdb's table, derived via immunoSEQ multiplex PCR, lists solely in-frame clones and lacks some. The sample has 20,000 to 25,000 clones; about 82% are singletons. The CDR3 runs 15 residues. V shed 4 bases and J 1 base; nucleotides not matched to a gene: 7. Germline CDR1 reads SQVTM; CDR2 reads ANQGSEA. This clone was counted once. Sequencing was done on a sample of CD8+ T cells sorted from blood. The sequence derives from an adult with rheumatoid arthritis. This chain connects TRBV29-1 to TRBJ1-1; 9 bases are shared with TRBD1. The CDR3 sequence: CSVAGTGSGNTEAFF. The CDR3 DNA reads TGCAGCGTTGCCGGGACAGGGAGTGGGAACACTGAAGCTTTCTTT.